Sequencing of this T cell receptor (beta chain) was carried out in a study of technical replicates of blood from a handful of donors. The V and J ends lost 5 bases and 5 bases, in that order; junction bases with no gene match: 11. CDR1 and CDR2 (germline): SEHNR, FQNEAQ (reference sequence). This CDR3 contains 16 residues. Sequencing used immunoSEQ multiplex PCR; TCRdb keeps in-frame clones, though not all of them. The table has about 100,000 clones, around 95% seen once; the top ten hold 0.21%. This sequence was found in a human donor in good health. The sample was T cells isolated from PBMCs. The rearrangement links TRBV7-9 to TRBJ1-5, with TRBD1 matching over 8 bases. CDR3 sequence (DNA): TGTGCCAGCAGCCCCGTCTTGGACAGGGATGATCAGCCCCAGCATTTT. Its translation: CASSPVLDRDDQPQHF.